Presented here are 29 T cell receptor beta chains from one specimen sequenced in a study of OX40 agonist ivuxolimab in advanced cancers. Profiled with immunoSEQ multiplex PCR; TCRdb holds only in-frame clones, not every one. The table shows 99,000 or so clones, with approximately 94% occurring only once. The sample consisted of CD4+ or CD8+ T cells sorted from blood, taken in a trial of the OX40 agonist ivuxolimab. Source of these receptors: an adult with an advanced solid tumor such as melanoma, head and neck, liver or kidney cancer.

V usage is TRBV7-8 and J usage is TRBJ2-7; TRBD2 is a possible D gene (6 bases). CDR3 length equals 15 residues. V was cut by 4 bases and J by 3 bases, with 16 bases left in between. Germline V CDR1 and CDR2: SGHVS, FQNEAQ. In DNA, the CDR3 is TGTGCCAGCAGCTCACTCGGGAGAACAAGCTACGAGCAGTACTTC. Its protein is CASSSLGRTSYEQYF.

The genes are TRBV19 and TRBJ1-1; D remains unclear. The CDR3 is 13 residues long. V was clipped by 1 base and J by 7 bases, with 10 bases between them. Germline V gene lookup returns CDR1 LNHDA and CDR2 SQIVND (reference sequence). CDR3 protein: CASSIGGRGEAFF. In DNA form, the CDR3 reads TGTGCCAGTAGTATAGGGGGTCGGGGTGAAGCTTTCTTT.

The chain has TRBV6-1 and TRBJ1-4; TRBD1 aligns across 9 bases. Germline trimming cut 5 bases from V and 1 base from J; bases unmatched to any gene: 2. Germline V CDR1 and CDR2: MNHNS, SASEGT. This CDR3 region has 15 residues. The CDR3 reads CASSRQGGTNEKLFF. The CDR3 DNA reads as TGTGCCAGCAGTCGACAGGGGGGAACTAATGAAAAACTGTTTTTT.

V and J are TRBV28 and TRBJ1-2; 10 positions match TRBD1. V dropped 7 bases and J dropped 7; count of bases not matched to a gene: 6. This CDR3 is 13 amino acids long. Germline CDR1 and CDR2: MDHEN and SYDVKM. The CDR3 DNA reads as TGTGCCAGCATGACAGGGGGCGCTTCTGGCTACACCTTC. Its protein is CASMTGGASGYTF.

The chain links TRBV2 to TRBJ1-5; D not certain. Germline V gene lookup returns CDR1 SNHLY and CDR2 FYNNEI. Trimming cost V 0 bases and J 9 bases, with 9 bases left between them. The length of the CDR3 is 13 residues. CDR3 sequence: CASSEAHVPPQHF. CDR3 in DNA: TGTGCCAGCAGTGAAGCGCACGTGCCGCCCCAGCATTTT.

The V and J genes are TRBV10-3 and TRBJ1-5; D remains unclear. This CDR3 is built from 14 residues. Germline V gene lookup returns CDR1 ENHRY and CDR2 SYGVKD. V was clipped by 1 base and J by 6 bases, with 10 bases between them. The CDR3 sequence: CAISEYSGFQPQHF. In DNA form, the CDR3 reads TGTGCCATCAGTGAGTATTCGGGATTTCAGCCCCAGCATTTT.

The genes are TRBV4-3 and TRBJ2-1; D gene unclear. This CDR3 spans 18 amino acids. Trimming removed 0 bases from V and 0 bases from J, with 15 bases in between. The germline V gene has CDR1 LGHNA and CDR2 YSLEER. As DNA, the CDR3 is TGCGCCAGCAGCCAAGAACCACCTCGCGGTAGCTCCTACAATGAGCAGTTCTTC. The encoded protein is CASSQEPPRGSSYNEQFF.

The chain couples TRBV2 to TRBJ1-1; D gene ambiguous. The CDR3 consists of 13 residues. Germline V lookup: CDR1 SNHLY, CDR2 FYNNEI. Deletions cut 2 bases from V and 8 bases from J, with 12 bases between. The CDR3 protein is CASSERRSPEAFF. The CDR3 coding sequence is TGTGCCAGCAGTGAACGCAGGAGCCCCGAAGCTTTCTTT.

The chain has TRBV5-1 and TRBJ1-2; possibly TRBD1 for D (6 bases). Trimming left V 4 bases short and J 6 bases short, with 13 bases between. The germline V gene has CDR1 SGHRS and CDR2 YFSETQ. The CDR3 runs to 13 residues. Here the CDR3 reads CASSTETGNGYTF. The DNA of the CDR3 is TGCGCCAGCAGCACCGAAACAGGGAATGGCTACACCTTC.

The J gene is TRBJ1-1, the V gene TRBV2, with D perhaps matching TRBD1 (6 bases). This CDR3 spans 13 amino acids. The V gene's germline CDR1 is SNHLY and CDR2 FYNNEI. Trimming took off 6 bases at V and 1 base at J, with 9 bases between the two ends. The CDR3 region is CASSQGTNTEAFF. The CDR3 coding sequence is TGTGCCAGCAGCCAGGGGACGAACACTGAAGCTTTCTTT.

The chain uses TRBV18 and TRBJ1-5; D unresolved. V lost 2 bases, J lost 7 bases, and 15 bases lay in between. This CDR3 region has 15 residues. Germline CDR1 and CDR2: KGHSH and LQKENI. The CDR3 sequence is CASSPKKGEGQPQHF. For the CDR3, the DNA is TGTGCCAGCTCACCAAAGAAGGGCGAGGGACAGCCCCAGCATTTT.

V gene TRBV9 combines with J gene TRBJ2-7; 9 bases line up with TRBD2. The CDR3 spans 14 residues. V shed 0 bases and J 2 bases; nucleotides not matched to a gene: 0. Looked up from germline, CDR1 is SGDLS and CDR2 is YYNGEE. The CDR3 spells CASSVGLAAYEQYF. Here the CDR3 DNA reads TGTGCCAGCAGCGTAGGACTAGCGGCCTACGAGCAGTACTTC.

The CDR3 sequence: CASNGQGGSPLHF. The CDR3 DNA reads as TGTGCCAGCAACGGGCAGGGAGGTTCACCCCTCCACTTT. The genes are TRBV6-5 and TRBJ1-6; D possibly corresponds to TRBD1 (5 bases). The ends were cut back, 7 bases at V and 9 bases at J, with 13 bases in the middle. The CDR3 extends over 13 amino acids. The germline V gene has CDR1 MNHEY and CDR2 SVGAGI.

The chain employs TRBV30 and TRBJ1-1, with TRBD1 as a possible D gene (6 bases). Germline V gives CDR1 GTSNPN, CDR2 SVGIG (reference sequence). The CDR3 covers 12 residues. Between the trimmed V and J ends, which lost 0 bases and 9 bases, there was a span of 11 bases. Here the CDR3 DNA reads TGTGCCTGGAGTGTTGAGGGGGAAAAAGCTTTCTTT. Translated: CAWSVEGEKAFF. The full variable domain, its missing parts supplied by reference TRBV30 and TRBJ1-1, is SQTIHQWPATLVQPVGSPLSLECTVEGTSNPNLYWYRQAAGRGLQLLFYSVGIGQISSEVPQNLSASRPQDRQFILSSKKLLLSDSGFYLCAWSVEGEKAFFGQGTRLTVV.

The chain recombines TRBV9 with TRBJ2-3; D is unclear. V was cut by 4 bases and J by 1 base, with 7 bases left in between. Germline V gene lookup returns CDR1 SGDLS and CDR2 YYNGEE. The CDR3 spans 13 residues. For the CDR3, the DNA is TGTGCCAGCAGCCTGTTGGGCACAGATACGCAGTATTTT. Its translation: CASSLLGTDTQYF.

J is TRBJ1-5 and V is TRBV27, with a tentative D call TRBD1 (5 bases). The CDR3 is 15 residues long. Germline V gene lookup returns CDR1 MNHEY and CDR2 SMNVEV (reference sequence). V gave up 6 bases and J gave up 7 bases, with 19 bases separating them. The CDR3 loop reads CASRVTPQGYQPQHF. CDR3 DNA: TGTGCCAGCAGAGTTACACCCCAGGGTTACCAGCCCCAGCATTTT.

The chain links TRBV28 to TRBJ1-2; D might be TRBD1 (6 bases). Trimming shortened V by 2 bases and J by 8 bases, and 12 bases separated the two germline ends. CDR1 MDHEN and CDR2 SYDVKM come from the germline V gene. There are 13 residues in the CDR3. In nucleotides, the CDR3 is TGTGCCAGCAGTTTAAGGGGGTTGCAGGGCTACACCTTC. This translates into CASSLRGLQGYTF.

In DNA form, the CDR3 reads TGTGCCAGCACCTCGGGGAGGGGGGGAGAATCCACAGATACGCAGTATTTT. It is translated as CASTSGRGGESTDTQYF. The V call is TRBV28, the J call TRBJ2-3; possibly TRBD2 for D (7 bases). Germline V lookup: CDR1 MDHEN, CDR2 SYDVKM. The CDR3 extends over 17 amino acids. Deletions cut 7 bases from V and 2 bases from J, with 22 bases between. Complete variable domain (other parts from reference TRBV28 and TRBJ2-3): DVKVTQSSRYLVKRTGEKVFLECVQDMDHENMFWYRQDPGLGLRLIYFSYDVKMKEKGDIPEGYSVSREKKERFSLILESASTNQTSMYLCASTSGRGGESTDTQYFGPGTRLTVL.

V usage is TRBV18 and J usage is TRBJ1-5; D not certain. Trimming shortened V by 3 bases and J by 5 bases, and 17 bases separated the two germline ends. The germline V gene encodes CDR1 KGHSH and CDR2 LQKENI. This CDR3 is built from 16 residues. The chain's CDR3 is CASSPPNRAGYQPQHF. CDR3 nucleotides: TGTGCCAGCTCACCCCCGAATCGAGCAGGCTATCAGCCCCAGCATTTT.

This clone occurred a few times. As DNA, the CDR3 is TGTGCCAGCAGCCCGACAGGAACAAACACTGAAGCTTTCTTT. This gives the protein CASSPTGTNTEAFF. The genes are TRBV9 and TRBJ1-1, with a tentative D call TRBD1 (6 bases). Trimming shortened V by 4 bases and J by 2 bases, and 12 bases separated the two germline ends. Germline V lookup: CDR1 SGDLS, CDR2 YYNGEE. CDR3 length: 14 residues.

The J gene is TRBJ1-2, the V gene TRBV5-8, with 8 positions matching TRBD1. CDR1 and CDR2 (germline): SGHTS, YDEGEE. CDR3 length: 15 residues. With 9 bases clipped from V and 6 bases from J, the junction kept 16 bases outside the gene matches. CDR3 loop: CATHLAGTGVDGYTF. For the CDR3, the DNA is TGTGCCACTCACCTTGCCGGGACAGGAGTTGATGGCTACACCTTC.

This chain links TRBV2 with TRBJ2-7, with TRBD2 matching over 7 bases. J lost 2 bases, V lost 7 bases, and 8 bases had no gene match. Germline V CDR1 and CDR2: SNHLY, FYNNEI. The CDR3 extends over 14 amino acids. The CDR3 sequence: CASKGLAAAYEQYF. For the CDR3, the DNA is TGTGCCAGCAAGGGTCTAGCGGCTGCCTACGAGCAGTACTTC. Full variable domain (outside the CDR3, taken from reference TRBV2 and TRBJ2-7): EPEVTQTPSHQVTQMGQEVILRCVPISNHLYFYWYRQILGQKVEFLVSFYNNEISEKSEIFDDQFSVERPDGSNFTLKIRSTKLEDSAMYFCASKGLAAAYEQYFGPGTRLTVT.

The chain recombines TRBV7-3 with TRBJ2-7; no clear D gene. CDR3 length: 14 amino acids. V was trimmed by 3 bases and J by 0 bases, leaving 9 bases between them. Per germline, CDR1 SGHTA and CDR2 FQGTGA. CDR3 protein: CASSFSGHSYEQYF. In nucleotides, the CDR3 is TGTGCCAGCAGCTTTTCCGGGCACTCCTACGAGCAGTACTTC.

The V gene is TRBV5-1, the J gene TRBJ2-1; 11 nucleotides line up with TRBD2. Trimming cost V 4 bases and J 4 bases; bases outside gene matches: 10. CDR1 is SGHRS and CDR2 is YFSETQ in the germline V gene. The CDR3 runs 17 residues. The CDR3 sequence is CASSTRTLAGGYNEQFF. CDR3 DNA sequence: TGCGCCAGCAGCACCCGTACCCTAGCGGGGGGATACAATGAGCAGTTCTTC. Full variable domain (outside the CDR3, taken from reference TRBV5-1 and TRBJ2-1): KAGVTQTPRYLIKTRGQQVTLSCSPISGHRSVSWYQQTPGQGLQFLFEYFSETQRNKGNFPGRFSGRQFSNSRSEMNVSTLELGDSALYLCASSTRTLAGGYNEQFFGPGTRLTVL.

The rearrangement links TRBV6-6 to TRBJ2-2; D gene unclear. This CDR3 has 13 residues. Deletions cut 6 bases from V and 4 bases from J, with 9 bases between. CDR1 is MNHNY, CDR2 SVGAGI, per germline (reference sequence). The CDR3, as DNA: TGTGCCAGCAGCCCCGAAGGCACCGGGGAGCTGTTTTTT. Translating it yields CASSPEGTGELFF.

This rearrangement joins TRBV7-2 to TRBJ2-1; a weak D match, TRBD1 (5 bases). CDR1 is SGHTA and CDR2 is FQGNSA in the germline V gene. V was trimmed by 5 bases and J by 10 bases, leaving 18 bases between them. The CDR3 is made up of 14 amino acids. The CDR3 protein is CASSTDVQGREQFF. The CDR3 DNA is TGTGCCAGCAGCACAGACGTCCAGGGTAGAGAGCAGTTCTTC.

The CDR3 region has the DNA TGTGCCAGCAGCTACGACAGGGGTGGCTACACCTTC. Translation: CASSYDRGGYTF. The V and J genes are TRBV5-4 and TRBJ1-2, with 8 bases that match TRBD1. The V gene end was trimmed by 3 bases and the J gene end by 7 bases; junction bases not matched to a gene: 2. Per germline, CDR1 SGHNT and CDR2 YYREEE (reference sequence). This CDR3 has 12 amino acids.

V is TRBV27 and J is TRBJ1-4, with D perhaps matching TRBD1 (5 bases). Germline V gene data show CDR1 as MNHEY and CDR2 as SMNVEV (reference sequence). The V and J ends lost 0 bases and 0 bases respectively, with 11 bases between them. The CDR3 sequence is 17 residues long. The CDR3 DNA reads as TGTGCCAGCAGTTTATCCCCAGGGCTAGCAACTAATGAAAAACTGTTTTTT. It codes for CASSLSPGLATNEKLFF.

The rearrangement uses TRBV9 and TRBJ1-5; D is uncertain. Germline CDR1 SGDLS, CDR2 YYNGEE. Trimming left V 0 bases short and J 0 bases short, with 7 bases between. The CDR3 is 15 residues long. DNA for the CDR3: TGTGCCAGCAGCGTAGTGCCGGATAGCAATCAGCCCCAGCATTTT. The encoded protein is CASSVVPDSNQPQHF.